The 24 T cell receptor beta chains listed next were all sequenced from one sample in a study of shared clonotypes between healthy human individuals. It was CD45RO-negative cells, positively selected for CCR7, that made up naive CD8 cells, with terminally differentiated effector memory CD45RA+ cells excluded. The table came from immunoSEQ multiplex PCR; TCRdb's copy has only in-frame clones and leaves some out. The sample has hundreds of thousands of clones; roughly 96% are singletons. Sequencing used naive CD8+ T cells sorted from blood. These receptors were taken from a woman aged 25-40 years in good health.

This CDR3 is CASMEIGNEKLFF. The DNA for the CDR3 is TGTGCCAGCATGGAAATCGGGAATGAAAAACTGTTTTTT. The J gene is TRBJ1-4, the V gene TRBV28, with D unresolved. Germline V gene data show CDR1 as MDHEN and CDR2 as SYDVKM. V was pared by 7 bases and J by 5 bases, with 11 bases between. The length of the CDR3 is 13 residues. Supplemented by reference TRBV28 and TRBJ1-4, the full variable domain reads DVKVTQSSRYLVKRTGEKVFLECVQDMDHENMFWYRQDPGLGLRLIYFSYDVKMKEKGDIPEGYSVSREKKERFSLILESASTNQTSMYLCASMEIGNEKLFFGSGTQLSVL.

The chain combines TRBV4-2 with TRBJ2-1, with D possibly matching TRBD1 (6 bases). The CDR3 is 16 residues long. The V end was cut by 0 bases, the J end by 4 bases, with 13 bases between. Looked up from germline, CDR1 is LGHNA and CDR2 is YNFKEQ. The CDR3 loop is CASSQEAGANYNEQFF. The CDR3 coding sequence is TGTGCCAGCAGCCAAGAGGCAGGGGCAAATTACAATGAGCAGTTCTTC.

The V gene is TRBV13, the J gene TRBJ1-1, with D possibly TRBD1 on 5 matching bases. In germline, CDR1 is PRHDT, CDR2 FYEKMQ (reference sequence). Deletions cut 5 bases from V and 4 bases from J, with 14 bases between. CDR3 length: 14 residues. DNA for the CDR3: TGTGCCAGCAGCCGTCCGGGGGAAGGCACTGAAGCTTTCTTT. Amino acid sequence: CASSRPGEGTEAFF.

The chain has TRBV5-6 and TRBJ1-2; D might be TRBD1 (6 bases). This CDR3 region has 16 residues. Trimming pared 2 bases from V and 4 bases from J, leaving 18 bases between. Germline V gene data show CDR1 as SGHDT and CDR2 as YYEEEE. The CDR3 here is CASSFSPGDWVYGYTF. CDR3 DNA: TGTGCCAGCAGCTTCAGTCCAGGGGATTGGGTCTATGGCTACACCTTC.

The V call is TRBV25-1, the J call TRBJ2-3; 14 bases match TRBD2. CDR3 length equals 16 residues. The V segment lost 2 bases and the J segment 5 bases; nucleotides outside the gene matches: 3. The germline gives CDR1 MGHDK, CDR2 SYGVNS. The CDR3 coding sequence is TGTGCCAGCAGTGAACCGGGACTAGCGGGAGAAGATACGCAGTATTTT. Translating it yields CASSEPGLAGEDTQYF.

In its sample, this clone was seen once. Here the CDR3 DNA reads TGTGCCAGCAGCTTAGTGGGGTCGAGGAACGAGCAGTACTTC. Encoded protein: CASSLVGSRNEQYF. The V and J genes are TRBV11-2 and TRBJ2-7; D uncertain. Germline V gene lookup returns CDR1 SGHAT and CDR2 FQNNGV. The CDR3 has 14 amino acids. V was shortened by 1 base and J by 5 bases, with 12 bases between the two germline ends.

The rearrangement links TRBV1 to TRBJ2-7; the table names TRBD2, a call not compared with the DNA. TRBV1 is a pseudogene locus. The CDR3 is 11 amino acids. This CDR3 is CTSSQENGVWF. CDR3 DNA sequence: TGCACCAGCAGCCAAGAGAACGGGGTCTGGTTC.

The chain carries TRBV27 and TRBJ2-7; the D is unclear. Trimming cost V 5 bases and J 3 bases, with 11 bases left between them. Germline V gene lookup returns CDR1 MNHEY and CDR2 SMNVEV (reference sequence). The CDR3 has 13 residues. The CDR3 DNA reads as TGTGCCAGCAGTCCCAACTCTGGCTACGAGCAGTACTTC. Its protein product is CASSPNSGYEQYF.

Here the CDR3 reads CASSEFPGPEPYEQYF. For the CDR3, the DNA is TGTGCCAGCAGTGAATTCCCAGGGCCGGAACCCTACGAGCAGTACTTC. V is TRBV25-1 and J is TRBJ2-7, with D possibly being TRBD1 (5 bases). V was cut by 1 base and J by 2 bases, with 15 bases left in between. Germline V gene lookup returns CDR1 MGHDK and CDR2 SYGVNS. CDR3 length equals 16 residues.

In DNA form, the CDR3 reads TGCAGCGTTGAGGATGGCGGGGAGCAGTTCTTC. Residues: CSVEDGGEQFF. The chain employs TRBV29-1 and TRBJ2-1; a weak D match, TRBD2 (5 bases). CDR3 length: 11 residues. From germline, CDR1 is SQVTM and CDR2 ANQGSEA. The V end lost 3 bases, the J end lost 10 bases, and 10 bases lay between the germline ends.

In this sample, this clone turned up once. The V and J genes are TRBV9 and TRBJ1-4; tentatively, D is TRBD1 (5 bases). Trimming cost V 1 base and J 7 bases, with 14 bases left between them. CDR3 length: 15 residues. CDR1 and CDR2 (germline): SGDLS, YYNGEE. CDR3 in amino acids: CASSVYGGEGEKLFF. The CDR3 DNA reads TGTGCCAGCAGCGTATACGGAGGGGAAGGTGAAAAACTGTTTTTT.

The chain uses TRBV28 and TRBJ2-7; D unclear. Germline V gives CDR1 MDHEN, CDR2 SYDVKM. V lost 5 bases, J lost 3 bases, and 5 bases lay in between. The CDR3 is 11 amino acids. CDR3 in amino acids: CASSQDYEQYF. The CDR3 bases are TGTGCCAGCAGTCAGGACTACGAGCAGTACTTC.

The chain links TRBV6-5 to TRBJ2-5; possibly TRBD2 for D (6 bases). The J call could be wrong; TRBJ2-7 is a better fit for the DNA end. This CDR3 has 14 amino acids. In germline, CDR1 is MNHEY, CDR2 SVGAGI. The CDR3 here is CASGGAGSSYEQYF. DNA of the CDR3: TGTGCCAGCGGTGGGGCGGGGAGTTCCTACGAGCAGTACTTC.

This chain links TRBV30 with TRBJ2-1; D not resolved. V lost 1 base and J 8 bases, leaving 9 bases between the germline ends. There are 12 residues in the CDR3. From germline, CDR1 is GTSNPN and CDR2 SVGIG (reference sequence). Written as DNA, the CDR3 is TGTGCCTGGAGTGATCTGGGCTATGAGCAGTTCTTC. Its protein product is CAWSDLGYEQFF.

Here the CDR3 reads CASSEFRTLETQYF. The CDR3 bases are TGTGCCAGCAGTGAATTTCGTACCCTTGAGACCCAGTACTTC. V gene TRBV25-1 combines with J gene TRBJ2-5; D is unclear. Trimming left V 1 base short and J 5 bases short, with 11 bases between. In germline, CDR1 is MGHDK, CDR2 SYGVNS. CDR3 size: 14 residues.

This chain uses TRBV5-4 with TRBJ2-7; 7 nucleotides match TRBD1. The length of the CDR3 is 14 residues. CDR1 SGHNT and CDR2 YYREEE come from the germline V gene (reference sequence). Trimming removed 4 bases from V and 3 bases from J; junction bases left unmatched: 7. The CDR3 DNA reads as TGTGCCAGCAGCCCCCGGGACAGTGTCTACGAGCAGTACTTC. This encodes CASSPRDSVYEQYF.

In DNA, the CDR3 is TGTGCCAGCAGGGACAGGGTCTCCTACGAGCAGTACTTC. Translation gives CASRDRVSYEQYF. This rearrangement joins TRBV6-1 to TRBJ2-7, with 8 bases lining up with TRBD1. The CDR3 is made up of 13 amino acids. With 6 bases clipped from V and 0 bases from J, the junction kept 1 base outside the gene matches. CDR1 and CDR2 (germline): MNHNS, SASEGT.

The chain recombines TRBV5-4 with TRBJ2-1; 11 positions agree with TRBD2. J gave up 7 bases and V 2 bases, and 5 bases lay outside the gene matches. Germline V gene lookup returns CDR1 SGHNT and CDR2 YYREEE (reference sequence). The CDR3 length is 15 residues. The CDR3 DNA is TGTGCCAGCAGCTTAGCGACTAGCGGGAAGAATGAGCAGTTCTTC. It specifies CASSLATSGKNEQFF. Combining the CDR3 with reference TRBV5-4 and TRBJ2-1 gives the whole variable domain ETGVTQSPTHLIKTRGQQVTLRCSSQSGHNTVSWYQQALGQGPQFIFQYYREEENGRGNFPPRFSGLQFPNYSSELNVNALELDDSALYLCASSLATSGKNEQFFGPGTRLTVL.

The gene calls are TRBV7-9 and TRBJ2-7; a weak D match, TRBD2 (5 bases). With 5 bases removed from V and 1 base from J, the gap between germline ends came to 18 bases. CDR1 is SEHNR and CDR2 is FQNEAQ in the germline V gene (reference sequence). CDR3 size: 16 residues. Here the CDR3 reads CASSPGGLGESYEQYF. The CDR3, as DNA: TGTGCCAGCAGCCCAGGAGGATTGGGAGAGTCCTACGAGCAGTACTTC.

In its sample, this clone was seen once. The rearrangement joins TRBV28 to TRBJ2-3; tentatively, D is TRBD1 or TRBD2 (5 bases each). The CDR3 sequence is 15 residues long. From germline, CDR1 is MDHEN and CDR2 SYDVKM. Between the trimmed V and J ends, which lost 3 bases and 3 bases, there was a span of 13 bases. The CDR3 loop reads CASSFQGAGTDTQYF. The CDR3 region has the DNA TGTGCCAGCAGTTTTCAGGGAGCCGGGACAGATACGCAGTATTTT. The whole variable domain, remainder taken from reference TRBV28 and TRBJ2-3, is DVKVTQSSRYLVKRTGEKVFLECVQDMDHENMFWYRQDPGLGLRLIYFSYDVKMKEKGDIPEGYSVSREKKERFSLILESASTNQTSMYLCASSFQGAGTDTQYFGPGTRLTVL.

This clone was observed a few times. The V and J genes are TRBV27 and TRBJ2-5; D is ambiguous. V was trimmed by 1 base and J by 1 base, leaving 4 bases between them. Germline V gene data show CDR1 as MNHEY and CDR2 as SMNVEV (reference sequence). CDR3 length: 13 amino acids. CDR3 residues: CASSLFSQETQYF. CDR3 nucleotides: TGTGCCAGCAGTTTATTTTCCCAAGAGACCCAGTACTTC.

The CDR3 nucleotides read TGTGCCAGCAGTGATCTAGAAGTGGAGACCCAGTACTTC. It translates to CASSDLEVETQYF. The chain employs TRBV25-1 and TRBJ2-5; D uncertain. CDR3 size: 13 residues. Germline lookup yields CDR1 MGHDK and CDR2 SYGVNS. Trimming cost V 3 bases and J 5 bases, with 10 bases left between them. The complete variable domain, with remaining parts taken from reference TRBV25-1 and TRBJ2-5, reads EADIYQTPRYLVIGTGKKITLECSQTMGHDKMYWYQQDPGMELHLIHYSYGVNSTEKGDLSSESTVSRIRTEHFPLTLESARPSHTSQYLCASSDLEVETQYFGPGTRLLVL.

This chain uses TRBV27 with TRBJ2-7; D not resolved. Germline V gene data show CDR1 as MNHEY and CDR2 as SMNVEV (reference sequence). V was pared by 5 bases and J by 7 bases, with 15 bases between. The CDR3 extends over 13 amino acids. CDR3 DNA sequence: TGTGCCAGCAGTCCCAACCTCGCGATAGAGCAGTACTTC. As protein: CASSPNLAIEQYF.

The DNA of the CDR3 is TGTGCCAGCACCGATGTTAGGGGCTTAACAACTGAAGCTTTCTTT. The encoded protein is CASTDVRGLTTEAFF. The chain recombines TRBV11-2 with TRBJ1-1; D may be TRBD1 (5 bases). V was pared by 7 bases and J by 5 bases, with 20 bases between. Germline V gives CDR1 SGHAT, CDR2 FQNNGV. This CDR3 contains 15 residues.